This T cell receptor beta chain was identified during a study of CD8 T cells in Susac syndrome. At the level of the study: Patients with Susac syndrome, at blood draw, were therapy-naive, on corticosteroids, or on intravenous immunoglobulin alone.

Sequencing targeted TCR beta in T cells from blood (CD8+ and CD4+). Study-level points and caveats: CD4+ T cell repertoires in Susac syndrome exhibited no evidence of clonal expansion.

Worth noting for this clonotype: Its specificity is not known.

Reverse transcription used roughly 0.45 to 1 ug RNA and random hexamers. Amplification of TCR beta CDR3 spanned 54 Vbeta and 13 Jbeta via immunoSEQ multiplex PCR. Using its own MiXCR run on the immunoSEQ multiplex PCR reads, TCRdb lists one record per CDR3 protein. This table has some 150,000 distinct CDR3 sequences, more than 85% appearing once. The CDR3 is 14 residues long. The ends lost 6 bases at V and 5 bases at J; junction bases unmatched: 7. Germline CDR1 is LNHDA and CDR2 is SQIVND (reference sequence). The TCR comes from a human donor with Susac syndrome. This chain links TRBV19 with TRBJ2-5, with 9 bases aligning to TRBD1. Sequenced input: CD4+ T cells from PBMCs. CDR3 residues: CASRRTGAFETQYF. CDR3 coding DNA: TGTGCCAGTAGACGGACAGGGGCTTTCGAGACCCAGTACTTC.